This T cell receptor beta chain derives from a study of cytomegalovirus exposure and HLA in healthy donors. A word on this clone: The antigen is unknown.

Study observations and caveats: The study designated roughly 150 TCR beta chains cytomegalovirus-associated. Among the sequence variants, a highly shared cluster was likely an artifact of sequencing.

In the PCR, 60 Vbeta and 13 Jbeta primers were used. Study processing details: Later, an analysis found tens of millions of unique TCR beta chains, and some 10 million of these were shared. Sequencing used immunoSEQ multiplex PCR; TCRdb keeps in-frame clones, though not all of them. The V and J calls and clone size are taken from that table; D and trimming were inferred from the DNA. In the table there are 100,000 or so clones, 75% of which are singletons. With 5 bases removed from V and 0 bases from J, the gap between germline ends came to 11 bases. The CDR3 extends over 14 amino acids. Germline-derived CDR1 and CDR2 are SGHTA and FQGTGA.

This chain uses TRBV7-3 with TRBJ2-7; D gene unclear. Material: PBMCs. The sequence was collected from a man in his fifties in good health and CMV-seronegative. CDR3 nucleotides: TGTGCCAGCAGCCCCAGTGCCAACTCCTACGAGCAGTACTTC. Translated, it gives CASSPSANSYEQYF. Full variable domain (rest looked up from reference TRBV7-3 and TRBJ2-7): GAGVSQTPSNKVTEKGKYVELRCDPISGHTALYWYRQSLGQGPEFLIYFQGTGAADDSGLPNDRFFAVRPEGSVSTLKIQRTERGDSAVYLCASSPSANSYEQYFGPGTRLTVT.